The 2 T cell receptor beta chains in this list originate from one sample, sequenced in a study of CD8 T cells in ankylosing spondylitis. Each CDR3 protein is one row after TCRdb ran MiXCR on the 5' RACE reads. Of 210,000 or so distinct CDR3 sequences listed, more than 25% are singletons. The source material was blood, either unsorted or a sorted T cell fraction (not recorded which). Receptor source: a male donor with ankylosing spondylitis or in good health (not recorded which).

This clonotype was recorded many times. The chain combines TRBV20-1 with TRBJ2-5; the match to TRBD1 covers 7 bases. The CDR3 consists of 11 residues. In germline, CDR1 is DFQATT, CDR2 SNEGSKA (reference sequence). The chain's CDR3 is CRGDREETQYF. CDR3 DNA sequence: TGCAGAGGGGACAGAGAAGAGACCCAGTACTTC.

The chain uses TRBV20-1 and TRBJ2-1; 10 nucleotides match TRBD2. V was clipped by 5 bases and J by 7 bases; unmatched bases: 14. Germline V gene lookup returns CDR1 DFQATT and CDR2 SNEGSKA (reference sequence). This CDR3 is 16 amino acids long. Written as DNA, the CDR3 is TGCAGTGCTGCACGCGAACTAGCGGGAAGTGTTAATGAGCAGTTCTTC. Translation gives CSAARELAGSVNEQFF.